The TCR beta chain described here comes from a study of cytomegalovirus exposure and HLA in healthy donors. Study-wide findings and caveats: According to reports, the classifier identified cytomegalovirus status with high specificity and sensitivity. The study flagged some 170 TCR beta chains as cytomegalovirus-associated. TCR beta sequences numbering some 17,000 were associated with HLA alleles at 0.05 false discovery rate in a later analysis.

Details on this clone: What it recognizes is unknown.

Germline loops: CDR1 MDHEN, CDR2 SYDVKM. This CDR3 is 13 amino acids long. The germline V and J ends were trimmed by 4 bases and 2 bases, with 9 bases remaining between them. 13 Jbeta primers and 60 Vbeta primers were used for the PCR. TCRdb keeps only in-frame clones here, not all; method: immunoSEQ multiplex PCR. The sample consists of 100,000 or so clones, 15% of them appearing once. Input material: PBMCs. The clonotype originates from a female donor in good health and CMV-seronegative. The chain joins TRBV28 to TRBJ2-7, with D unresolved. The CDR3 region is CASSSSTTYEQYF. CDR3 in DNA: TGTGCCAGCAGTTCCTCTACCACCTACGAGCAGTACTTC.